This entry concerns a single T cell receptor (beta chain). Its recognized antigen is unknown. Base qualities are missing; no much larger clone stands one base away. From cysteine to phenylalanine, the CDR3 is 14 amino acids long. CDR3 DNA only is kept here, 42 bases in frame from base 1. The germline V gene supplies CDR1 MNHEY and CDR2 SVGAGI. Here V drops 6 bases and J drops 2 bases, and the junction holds 5 bases not matched to any gene. Reading the label with the study, this specimen's time point is: baseline before first vaccination. The vaccinee samples were drawn from two UK trials, COV001 and COV002, one of which was a single-blind randomized controlled phase 2/3 trial testing AZD1222 (ChAdOx1 nCoV-19) in healthy adults. For TCRbeta chain sequencing, PBMC samples were collected from trial participants at day 0 and at day 28 after the second dose. The CDR3 regions of human TCRbeta chains were subjected to immunosequencing. Under the source paper's analysis protocol: TCRs in the repertoires were matched against a reference library of SARS-CoV-2-specific TCRs that had been generated with the MIRA antigen-specificity platform. Breadth was defined as the fraction of unique TCRs that were SARS-CoV-2-associated. Depth was defined as the fraction of total T cells that were SARS-CoV-2-associated. Using the MIRA data, each spike-specific TCR was assigned both to the spike region to which the TCR was reactive and to a CD4 or CD8 class. Log10-transformed breadth and depth values were compared by one-way ANOVA with Sidak's multiple comparisons tests. TCRdb carries this immuneACCESS record with in-frame sequences only. Its versions omit some clonotypes, under half of them owing to an unresolved V gene in the studies checked, with the rest unexplained. That table is the source of V, J and clone size, and D and trimming were worked out from the DNA. The sample records roughly 140,000 clones, about 90% of which are singletons. 3% to 4.5% of the sample is held by the ten biggest clonotypes.

These data belong to a study of T cell responses to AZD1222 COVID-19 vaccine (dated by TCRdb to the early 2020s). Notes on the research overall: AZD1222 recipients with second doses at about 4 weeks or about 12 weeks were pooled, because spike-specific TCR depth and breadth did not differ between schedules. A total of 233 trial participants underwent TCR sequencing, of whom about 210 received two doses of AZD1222 and some 25 received two doses of the MenACWY control vaccine. Trial participants were enrolled by age into 18-55, 56-69 and 70-plus year subgroups, with approximately 150, 28 and 58 TCR-sequenced participants respectively.

On the study overall, not on this receptor specifically: Because no samples from the day 14 peak response were available, repertoires could be characterized only after the peak T cell response. After two AZD1222 doses, spike-specific TCR breadth and depth were significantly higher than at day 0 and than in MenACWY recipients. Epitopes outside the regions mutated in the B.1.351 and B.1.1.7 variants were reportedly recognized by nearly half of the unique spike-specific TCRs. Only 5 to 7 AZD1222 recipients were SARS-CoV-2 seropositive at baseline, limiting conclusions about previously exposed vaccinees. Participants were mostly white British and included more females than males, and it was suggested by the authors that clonal diversity may have been underestimated. CD4 TCRs associated with the vaccine covered the entire spike protein, and the dominant responses were in regions 160-218 and 743-854. In the small 56-69-year group, the increase in depth fell short of significance, most likely because of low power.

The chain employs TRBV6-5 and TRBJ1-2; TRBD1 agrees with 8 junctional bases. Sequenced here: peripheral blood, sampled on day 0 of AZD1222 vaccination. The origin of this receptor is an adult in good health. The CDR3: CASRFRGPNYGYTF. The nucleotide sequence reads TGTGCCAGCAGGTTCAGGGGGCCCAACTATGGCTACACCTTC.